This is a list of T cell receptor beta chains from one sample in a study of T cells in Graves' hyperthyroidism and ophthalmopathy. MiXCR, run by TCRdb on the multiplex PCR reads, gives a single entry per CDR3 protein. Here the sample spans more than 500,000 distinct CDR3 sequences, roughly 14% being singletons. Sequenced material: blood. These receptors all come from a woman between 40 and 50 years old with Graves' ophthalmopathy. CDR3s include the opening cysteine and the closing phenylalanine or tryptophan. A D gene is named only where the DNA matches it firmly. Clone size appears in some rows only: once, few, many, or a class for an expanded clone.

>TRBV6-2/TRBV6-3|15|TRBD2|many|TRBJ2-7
TGTGCCAGCAGTTATCTTGGACTAGCGGGAGAAGAGCAGTACTTC
CASSYLGLAGEEQYF
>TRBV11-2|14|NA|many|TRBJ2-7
TGTGCCAGCAGATTATCCGAAACCCCCTACGAGCAGTACTTC
CASRLSETPYEQYF
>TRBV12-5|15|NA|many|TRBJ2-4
TGTGCTAGTGGTTTGGTCTCCGCGGCCAAAAACATTCAGTACTTC
CASGLVSAAKNIQYF
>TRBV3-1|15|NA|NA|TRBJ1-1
TGTGCCAGCAGCCAAGAACCGGCGATGAACACTGAAGCTTTCTTT
CASSQEPAMNTEAFF
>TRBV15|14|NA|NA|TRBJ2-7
TGTGCCACCAGCAGAGATACGGGGAATCACTGGCAGTACTTC
CATSRDTGNHWQYF
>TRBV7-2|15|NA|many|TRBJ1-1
TGTGCCAGCAGCTTAACGGCCCTGGGACCCACTGAAGCTTTCTTT
CASSLTALGPTEAFF
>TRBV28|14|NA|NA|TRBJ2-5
TGTGCCAGCAGCTTCGCCGCAGGTGTGGAGACCCAGTACTTC
CASSFAAGVETQYF
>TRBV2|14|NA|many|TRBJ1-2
TGTGCCAGCAGTGAGTTCCAGGGAAACTATGGCTACACCTTC
CASSEFQGNYGYTF
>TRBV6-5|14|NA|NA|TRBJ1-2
TGTGCCAGCAGTTACCGACCCAAAGACTATGGCTACACCTTC
CASSYRPKDYGYTF
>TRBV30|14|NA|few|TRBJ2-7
TGTGCCTGGAGTATGGACACTGAAATCTACGAGCAGTACTTC
CAWSMDTEIYEQYF